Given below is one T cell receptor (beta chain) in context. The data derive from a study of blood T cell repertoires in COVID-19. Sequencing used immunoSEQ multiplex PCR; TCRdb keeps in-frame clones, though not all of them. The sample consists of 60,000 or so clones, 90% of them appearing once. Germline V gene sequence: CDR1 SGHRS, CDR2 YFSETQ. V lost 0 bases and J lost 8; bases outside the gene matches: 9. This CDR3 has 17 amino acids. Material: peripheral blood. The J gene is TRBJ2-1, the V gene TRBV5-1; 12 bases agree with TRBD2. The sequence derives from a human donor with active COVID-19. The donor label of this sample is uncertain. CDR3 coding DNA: TGCGCCAGCAGCTTGGCCCAGACTAGCGGGAGTGGTTATGAGCAGTTCTTC. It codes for CASSLAQTSGSGYEQFF. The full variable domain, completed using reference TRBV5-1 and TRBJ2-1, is KAGVTQTPRYLIKTRGQQVTLSCSPISGHRSVSWYQQTPGQGLQFLFEYFSETQRNKGNFPGRFSGRQFSNSRSEMNVSTLELGDSALYLCASSLAQTSGSGYEQFFGPGTRLTVL.